Below, one T cell receptor (beta chain) is given with its context. This clone has only a few counts. This receptor's antigen is unknown. Nothing much larger sits one base from this clone, and base qualities are not available. The V end loses 4 bases and the J end loses 7 bases, and a stretch of 15 bases separates them. Reading from cysteine to phenylalanine, the CDR3 counts 14 amino acids. Only the CDR3 part of the read is kept: 42 bases, read in frame from the first base. The CDR1 and CDR2 encoded by the germline V gene are SGDLS and YYNGEE. This sample was taken from a study of OX40 agonist ivuxolimab in advanced cancers. At the level of the whole study: Ivuxolimab was a fully human IgG2 agonistic monoclonal antibody targeting the costimulatory receptor OX40 (CD134). Partial responses were achieved by three dose-escalation patients, of whom one had hepatocellular carcinoma and two had cutaneous melanoma. Peripheral TCRbeta sequencing was intended to test whether TCR sequence diversity was altered and clonal T-cell expansion was caused by ivuxolimab. The dose-escalation cohort was 82.7% male with a mean age of around 62 years, ranging from roughly 20 to 80. The paper describes the monotherapy dose-escalation part (N of about 50 patients) of the phase I trial of ivuxolimab. Patients were allowed to have had prior anti-PD-1, anti-PD-L1 or anti-CTLA-4 therapy, and about 40% of the dose-escalation patients had been treated with checkpoint inhibitors. Of the approximately 53 patients in dose escalation, about 20 had hepatocellular carcinoma, some 15 had melanoma, 9 had renal cell carcinoma and 9 had head and neck cancer. Intravenous ivuxolimab was administered to patients every 2 weeks at six dose levels: 0.01, 0.1, 0.3, 1.5, 3 and 10 mg/kg. Findings and caveats that apply to the study as a whole: At doses from 0.1 to 3.0 mg/kg, clonal expansion was seen in both CD4+ and CD8+ blood T cells between baseline and week 6. After ivuxolimab, CD8+ T cells had more expanded clones than CD4+ T cells on average. In the 0.1-3.0 mg/kg groups, partial responders were among the patients with the lowest normalized peripheral clonal expansion, particularly in CD8+ T cells. Low levels of normalized T-cell clonal expansion were also seen in some patients who did not respond. Antigen specificity was not determined for the clonally expanded peripheral T cells.

Patients with a history of autoimmune disease or receiving systemic immunosuppression were excluded from the trial. Peripheral blood for TCR sequencing was collected from all dose cohorts at baseline, on cycle 4 day 1, and on cycle 7 day 1. The samples were taken from a phase I, first-in-human, multicenter, open-label dose-escalation trial of ivuxolimab. Adults with locally advanced or metastatic melanoma, renal cell carcinoma, hepatocellular carcinoma or head and neck squamous cell carcinoma were enrolled in the trial. Before TCR sequencing, CD4+ T cells and CD8+ T cells were sorted from peripheral blood as separate populations. To sequence the TCRbeta CDR3 region, genomic DNA was isolated from the sorted cells. The immunoSEQ Assay was used for sequencing of TCRbeta CDR3 regions. This is the immuneACCESS table as TCRdb keeps it, with only in-frame sequences that have V and J called. A part of the clones is gone; compared with another copy, unresolved V genes explain less than half, and the rest is unexplained. This sample has around 74,000 clones in its table, and under 90% of those were observed once. The ten largest account for roughly 0.5% of the sample.

The receptor was derived from an adult with an advanced solid tumor such as melanoma, head and neck, liver or kidney cancer. The V and J segments used are TRBV9 and TRBJ1-5, with a tentative D gene TRBD1 over 5 matching bases. This material consisted of CD4+ or CD8+ T cells sorted from blood, taken in a trial of the OX40 agonist ivuxolimab. The bases are TGTGCCAGCAGCACCACCGGGGCTGAGCAGCCCCAGCATTTT. Its translation reads: CASSTTGAEQPQHF.